This TCR beta chain was sequenced for a study of blood T cell repertoires in COVID-19 (TCRdb year 2020). For the study in its entirety: Samples from collaborators originated in the United States, Italy and Spain and spanned both the acute and convalescent phases of COVID-19. The material from the prospective study consisted of cDNA or gDNA derived from T cells, B-cell-depleted T cells, or PBMCs. The dataset comprised deeply sampled blood TCRbeta repertoires from subjects exposed to, actively infected with, or recovered from COVID-19. The repertoires were made available in a free public database intended to serve as a resource for research on the immune response to SARS-CoV-2. Samples were obtained from the ongoing ImmuneRACE study (first 160 participants) and from over 1,000 subjects provided by 6 global collaborators. Nearly every sample came with metadata listing a de-identified subject ID, COVID-19 status, age in years and sex. Where available, HLA class I and class II types were obtained from metadata supplied by the sample provider rather than from assay-based typing. Overall study outcomes, separate from this receptor: The quantity of clinical and demographic metadata differed by source and by participant and was supplied without curation.

In the prospective study, participants were about 18 to 95 years old, resided in 20 to 30 geographic areas of the United States, and were enrolled through a virtual design. To assign participants to cohorts, the prospective study relied on clinical history that participants themselves reported in a screening survey and a study questionnaire. ImmuneRACE Cohort 3 recovered participants were defined by two consecutive negative NP/OP PCR tests, healthcare professional clearance, or symptom resolution. Each participant in the prospective study had whole blood, serum and a nasopharyngeal or oropharyngeal swab collected by mobile phlebotomists. Prospective study participants could optionally give additional blood draws and questionnaires over an approximately two-month period. Blood samples from the prospective study were shipped frozen or at room temperature prior to DNA extraction. The junction shows trimming of 4 bases on V and 8 bases on J, and the gene matches do not reach 12 bases of it. The germline V gene sets CDR1 to KGHDR and CDR2 to SFDVKD. From the cysteine through the phenylalanine, the CDR3 covers 16 amino acids. The read is trimmed to its CDR3 DNA, 48 bases read in frame from base 1.

TCRbeta CDR3 regions were amplified from genomic DNA by means of the immunoSEQ Assay, a bias-controlled multiplex PCR. As for the original processing: The number of nucleated cells in each sample was estimated by amplification of reference gene primers within the assay. To quantify the absolute abundance of each unique TCRbeta CDR3 rearrangement, sequence reads were collapsed and filtered. For each sample, productive Simpson clonality was calculated as the square root of Simpson's diversity index over productive rearrangements. TCRdb provides this immuneACCESS table in a form limited to in-frame rearrangements. Some clones are lacking; in checked studies, under half of them reflect an unresolved V gene, and why the rest are absent is not known. V, J and clone size are those of that table, while D and trimming were read from the DNA. In all, the sample holds 150,000 or so clones, and roughly 80% of those were seen once. The top ten constitute nearly 8% of the sample.

The sample holds one count of this clone. Its antigen is still unknown. No base quality information exists; no much larger clone differs at one position. This chain joins TRBV24-1 to TRBJ2-1; TRBD2 agrees with 8 junctional bases. Sequenced material: PBMCs or T cells enriched from blood (not recorded which). The receptor was isolated from a woman between 45 and 65 years old who had recovered from COVID-19. The nucleotides read TGTGCCACCAGTGAGAATTCCGAGCGGGAGTTCTATGAGCAGTTCTTC. Protein translation: CATSENSEREFYEQFF.